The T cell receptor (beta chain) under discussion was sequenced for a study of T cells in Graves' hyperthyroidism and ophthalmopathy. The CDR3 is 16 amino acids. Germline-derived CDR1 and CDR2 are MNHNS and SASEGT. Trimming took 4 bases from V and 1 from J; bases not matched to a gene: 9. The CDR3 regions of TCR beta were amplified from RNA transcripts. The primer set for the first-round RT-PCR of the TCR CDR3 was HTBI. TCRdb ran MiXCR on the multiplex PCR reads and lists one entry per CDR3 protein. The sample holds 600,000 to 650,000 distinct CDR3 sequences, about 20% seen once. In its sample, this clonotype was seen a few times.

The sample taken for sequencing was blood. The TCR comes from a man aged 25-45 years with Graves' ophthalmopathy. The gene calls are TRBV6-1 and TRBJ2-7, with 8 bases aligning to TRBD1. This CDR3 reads CASSGRTGSRSYEQYF. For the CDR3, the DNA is TGTGCCAGCAGTGGACGGACAGGGTCTCGGTCCTACGAGCAGTACTTC.